The 28 T cell receptor beta chains in this list originate from one sample, sequenced in a study of glioma-infiltrating T cells after dendritic cell vaccination. Using immunoSEQ multiplex PCR, the repertoire was profiled, and TCRdb retains in-frame clones only, with some absent. The repertoire consists of about 73,000 clones, with around 79% occurring once and the leading ten covering about 2.1%. This specimen consisted of blood, obtained before dendritic cell vaccination. The receptors come from a human donor with glioblastoma.

The rearrangement joins TRBV2 to TRBJ2-5; D gene unclear. CDR1 is SNHLY, CDR2 FYNNEI, per germline. This CDR3 is 14 amino acids long. V gave up 4 bases and J gave up 5 bases, with 14 bases separating them. The CDR3 region is CASSAGRSQETQYF. DNA for the CDR3: TGTGCCAGCAGTGCGGGTAGGAGCCAGGAGACCCAGTACTTC.

The chain carries TRBV7-2 and TRBJ2-1; TRBD2 matches 13 bases. The CDR3 spans 14 residues. Germline lookup yields CDR1 SGHTA and CDR2 FQGNSA. V dropped 5 bases and J dropped 6; count of bases not matched to a gene: 1. CDR3 in DNA: TGTGCCAGCAGCCGGACTAGCGGGAGCAATGAGCAGTTCTTC. It yields the protein CASSRTSGSNEQFF.

This chain uses TRBV5-6 with TRBJ2-2; 8 bases are a match to TRBD2. The V and J ends lost 2 bases and 2 bases, in that order; junction bases with no gene match: 8. Germline lookup yields CDR1 SGHDT and CDR2 YYEEEE. This CDR3 has 17 amino acids. The CDR3 loop reads CASSLTIAGLNTGELFF. The CDR3 DNA follows: TGTGCCAGCAGCTTAACTATAGCGGGACTTAACACCGGGGAGCTGTTTTTT.

The chain employs TRBV27 and TRBJ2-5; 7 bases fit TRBD1. Germline V lookup: CDR1 MNHEY, CDR2 SMNVEV (reference sequence). Trimming cost V 6 bases and J 4 bases; bases outside gene matches: 8. The CDR3 spans 14 residues. This chain's CDR3 is CASSPTGVRETQYF. The CDR3 region has the DNA TGTGCCAGCAGCCCTACAGGGGTCCGAGAGACCCAGTACTTC.

This clone showed up just once. The chain has TRBV27 and TRBJ1-5; possibly TRBD1 for D (6 bases). Trimming took 5 bases from V and 0 from J, leaving 14 bases between them. The V gene's germline CDR1 is MNHEY and CDR2 SMNVEV (reference sequence). There are 16 residues in the CDR3. The CDR3 bases are TGTGCCAGCAGTGTCAAGGGGGAGTATAGCAATCAGCCCCAGCATTTT. Translating gives CASSVKGEYSNQPQHF.

The gene calls are TRBV6-9 and TRBJ2-7; 10 nucleotides match TRBD2. Germline CDR1 reads MNHGY; CDR2 reads SVAAGI. The CDR3 is 15 amino acids. Unmatched junction bases numbered 8, after V lost 3 bases and J lost 6 bases. The DNA of the CDR3 is TGTGCCAGCAGTTACCACGTAGCGGGGGGCCTCGAGCAGTACTTC. Its protein is CASSYHVAGGLEQYF.

The gene calls are TRBV10-3 and TRBJ2-1; perhaps TRBD2 as D (6 bases). The V and J ends lost 6 bases and 0 bases respectively, with 12 bases between them. CDR3 size: 15 residues. Germline V gives CDR1 ENHRY, CDR2 SYGVKD. DNA for the CDR3: TGTGCCATCAGGGGACTCTCCCTCTCCTACAATGAGCAGTTCTTC. The encoded protein is CAIRGLSLSYNEQFF.

The chain is built from TRBV6-5 and TRBJ2-2; 11 bases agree with TRBD1. The CDR3 has 16 amino acids. The V gene end was trimmed by 3 bases and the J gene end by 5 bases; junction bases not matched to a gene: 5. Germline lookup yields CDR1 MNHEY and CDR2 SVGAGI. DNA for the CDR3: TGTGCCAGCAGTTATTCCGGGACAGGGGGTACCGGGGAGCTGTTTTTT. It translates to CASSYSGTGGTGELFF.

This rearrangement joins TRBV18 to TRBJ1-1, with a possible D match to TRBD1 (6 bases). CDR3 size: 13 residues. Between the trimmed V and J ends, which lost 6 bases and 3 bases, there was a span of 11 bases. CDR1 and CDR2 from the germline V gene are KGHSH and LQKENI. In nucleotides, the CDR3 is TGTGCCAGCTCCCCCCGACAGGACACTGAAGCTTTCTTT. It translates to CASSPRQDTEAFF.

This clone was observed once. V is TRBV4-2 and J is TRBJ2-7; TRBD1 matches at 8 bases. CDR1 and CDR2 (germline): LGHNA, YNFKEQ. CDR3 length: 16 residues. Trimming at V came to 4 bases and at J to 6 bases, leaving 14 bases not matched to a gene. CDR3 bases: TGTGCCAGCAGCCCCCGACGGAGCCAGGGGGCTCTCGAGCAGTACTTC. Translated, it gives CASSPRRSQGALEQYF.

This clone was picked up a small number of times. The genes are TRBV5-4 and TRBJ2-3; maybe TRBD1 (7 bases). Deletions cut 2 bases from V and 1 base from J, with 8 bases between. The CDR3 totals 14 residues. Per germline, CDR1 SGHNT and CDR2 YYREEE (reference sequence). The CDR3 protein is CASSFRGGTDTQYF. The CDR3 DNA follows: TGTGCCAGCAGCTTCAGGGGGGGCACAGATACGCAGTATTTT.

This sequence joins TRBV6-5 and TRBJ2-7, with TRBD1 identical over 8 bases. CDR1 is MNHEY and CDR2 is SVGAGI in the germline V gene. The CDR3 is 15 residues long. With 0 bases clipped from V and 3 bases from J, the junction kept 4 bases outside the gene matches. For the CDR3, the DNA is TGTGCCAGCAGTTACTCGAGCAGGGGGCTCTACGAGCAGTACTTC. This codes for CASSYSSRGLYEQYF.

V is TRBV28 and J is TRBJ2-7; D unresolved. CDR1 is MDHEN, CDR2 SYDVKM, per germline. V gave up 4 bases and J gave up 2 bases, with 18 bases separating them. The CDR3 has 16 residues. As DNA, the CDR3 is TGTGCCAGCAGTTCCAGGCCCGACACGTCCCCCTACGAGCAGTACGTC. Translation: CASSSRPDTSPYEQYV.

The gene calls are TRBV7-9 and TRBJ2-6; a possible D gene is TRBD2 (6 bases). Germline loops: CDR1 SEHNR, CDR2 FQNEAQ (reference sequence). V lost 2 bases and J lost 0, with 8 bases in between. The CDR3 is 16 amino acids. The CDR3 sequence is CASSLNGGSGANVLTF. In nucleotides, the CDR3 is TGTGCCAGCAGCTTAAACGGGGGCTCTGGGGCCAACGTCCTGACTTTC.

The rearrangement uses TRBV6-1 and TRBJ1-5, with 8 bases lining up with TRBD1. Germline CDR1 and CDR2: MNHNS and SASEGT. The CDR3 totals 15 residues. Unmatched junction bases numbered 9, after V lost 4 bases and J lost 7 bases. The CDR3 nucleotides are TGTGCCAGCAGTGTTAGTGGACAGGGAAGCCAGCCCCAGCATTTT. Amino acids: CASSVSGQGSQPQHF.

This chain connects TRBV9 to TRBJ2-2; a weak D match, TRBD1 (8 bases). CDR1 and CDR2 from the germline V gene are SGDLS and YYNGEE. The CDR3 loop spans 15 amino acids. V shed 0 bases and J shed 6 bases, with 12 bases lying between them. CDR3 coding DNA: TGTGCCAGCAGCGTAGACAGGGGGGGGGCCGGGGAGCTGTTTTTT. Protein: CASSVDRGGAGELFF.

The V call is TRBV27, the J call TRBJ2-7, with 9 bases matching TRBD1. CDR1 and CDR2 from the germline V gene are MNHEY and SMNVEV (reference sequence). Unmatched junction bases numbered 5, after V lost 4 bases and J lost 4 bases. The length of the CDR3 is 14 residues. The CDR3 region is CASSSRDRVYEQYV. Here the CDR3 DNA reads TGTGCCAGCAGTTCCCGGGACAGGGTTTACGAGCAGTACGTC.

The J gene is TRBJ1-1, the V gene TRBV6-6; D is unclear. The CDR3 loop spans 14 amino acids. Germline V CDR1 and CDR2: MNHNY, SVGAGI (reference sequence). V shed 6 bases and J shed 1 base, with 12 bases lying between them. The CDR3 DNA reads TGTGCCAGCAGAGAACGTACGGGGAACACTGAAGCTTTCTTT. Protein: CASRERTGNTEAFF.

This chain uses TRBV18 with TRBJ2-4; 7 positions match TRBD1. V shed 1 base, J shed 6 bases, and the junction held 3 bases outside the gene matches. The CDR3 runs to 14 residues. Per the germline V gene, CDR1 is KGHSH and CDR2 is LQKENI. CDR3 loop: CASSPQAGGNIQYF. The CDR3 DNA reads TGTGCCAGCTCACCACAGGCAGGGGGAAACATTCAGTACTTC.

The gene calls are TRBV4-1 and TRBJ2-1, with TRBD2 identical over 10 bases. The CDR3 spans 15 residues. V lost 8 bases and J lost 0; bases outside the gene matches: 4. The germline V gene encodes CDR1 MGHRA and CDR2 YSYEKL. CDR3 region: CASGIAGGSYNEQFF. CDR3 sequence (DNA): TGCGCCAGCGGGATAGCGGGGGGCTCCTACAATGAGCAGTTCTTC.

The chain has TRBV6-5 and TRBJ2-3; 10 bases are shared with TRBD2. Unmatched junction bases numbered 5, after V lost 8 bases and J lost 6 bases. Germline V gene lookup returns CDR1 MNHEY and CDR2 SVGAGI. CDR3 length equals 13 residues. CDR3: CASRASGSDTQYF. The CDR3 nucleotides read TGTGCCAGCCGGGCTAGCGGGAGTGATACGCAGTATTTT.

The V and J genes are TRBV18 and TRBJ2-7; D gene ambiguous. V gave up 3 bases and J gave up 6 bases, with 6 bases separating them. This CDR3 region has 11 residues. Germline values: CDR1 KGHSH, CDR2 LQKENI. The CDR3 spells CASSPGSEQYF. The CDR3 nucleotides read TGTGCCAGCTCACCCGGGTCCGAGCAGTACTTC.

The rearrangement links TRBV7-9 to TRBJ2-5, with 7 bases fitting TRBD1. This CDR3 is 17 amino acids long. J gave up 4 bases and V 4 bases, and 15 bases lay outside the gene matches. The germline CDR1 and CDR2 sequences are SEHNR and FQNEAQ (reference sequence). The DNA of the CDR3 is TGTGCCAGCAGCTCGACTCGGACAGGCGAGCCCCGAGAGACCCAGTACTTC. Amino acids: CASSSTRTGEPRETQYF.

The chain carries TRBV7-3 and TRBJ2-1; TRBD2 matches 9 bases. Germline loops: CDR1 SGHTA, CDR2 FQGTGA. Trimming took 4 bases from V and 8 from J; bases not matched to a gene: 9. The length of the CDR3 is 15 residues. The DNA for the CDR3 is TGTGCCAGCAGCTCCAGATTCGCGGGAGGGGATGAGCAGTTCTTC. Translating gives CASSSRFAGGDEQFF. The variable domain in full, with the rest retrieved from reference TRBV7-3 and TRBJ2-1, is GAGVSQTPSNKVTEKGKYVELRCDPISGHTALYWYRQSLGQGPEFLIYFQGTGAADDSGLPNDRFFAVRPEGSVSTLKIQRTERGDSAVYLCASSSRFAGGDEQFFGPGTRLTVL.

The chain joins TRBV9 to TRBJ1-1; a weak D match, TRBD1 (5 bases). The CDR3 loop spans 14 amino acids. In germline, CDR1 is SGDLS, CDR2 YYNGEE. Trimming took 6 bases from V and 4 from J, leaving 16 bases between them. CDR3 loop: CASTLAPGSTEAFF. In DNA form, the CDR3 reads TGTGCCAGCACCCTAGCGCCAGGGTCCACTGAAGCTTTCTTT. The variable domain in full, with the rest retrieved from reference TRBV9 and TRBJ1-1, is DSGVTQTPKHLITATGQRVTLRCSPRSGDLSVYWYQQSLDQGLQFLIQYYNGEERAKGNILERFSAQQFPDLHSELNLSSLELGDSALYFCASTLAPGSTEAFFGQGTRLTVV.

This clone has only one observation. The chain has TRBV5-4 and TRBJ2-3; maybe TRBD1 (5 bases). Germline CDR1 SGHNT, CDR2 YYREEE (reference sequence). V was clipped by 4 bases and J by 2 bases, with 11 bases between them. The CDR3 is made up of 14 amino acids. CDR3 coding DNA: TGTGCCAGCAGCCTTGGACACTTCACAGATACGCAGTATTTT. Residues: CASSLGHFTDTQYF.

The V gene is TRBV19, the J gene TRBJ1-2, with a tentative D call TRBD1 (5 bases). V shed 5 bases and J shed 0 bases, with 16 bases lying between them. The germline gives CDR1 LNHDA, CDR2 SQIVND (reference sequence). This CDR3 region has 16 residues. CDR3 bases: TGTGCCAGTAGTGCAACTTTGCAGGGCCCTAACTATGGCTACACCTTC. This translates into CASSATLQGPNYGYTF.

The J gene is TRBJ1-2, the V gene TRBV5-6; TRBD1 might be the D (5 bases). This CDR3 is 14 amino acids long. The germline CDR1 and CDR2 sequences are SGHDT and YYEEEE. The ends were cut back, 0 bases at V and 4 bases at J, with 10 bases in the middle. CDR3 coding DNA: TGTGCCAGCAGCTTGGCCTCAGGGCGCTATGGCTACACCTTC. As protein: CASSLASGRYGYTF. Full variable domain (outside the CDR3, taken from reference TRBV5-6 and TRBJ1-2): DAGVTQSPTHLIKTRGQQVTLRCSPKSGHDTVSWYQQALGQGPQFIFQYYEEEERQRGNFPDRFSGHQFPNYSSELNVNALLLGDSALYLCASSLASGRYGYTFGSGTRLTVV.